This T cell receptor beta chain derives from a study of OX40 agonist ivuxolimab in advanced cancers. About the study: In this trial design, patients received ivuxolimab intravenously at 0.01 to 10 mg/kg every 2 weeks.

Clones were sequenced by immunoSEQ multiplex PCR, and TCRdb holds only the in-frame ones, with some missing. The sample includes approximately 74,000 clones, about four fifths of them seen just once. A few counts support this clone. One end of the junction varies from germline; a read error may be responsible. The V gene's germline CDR1 is SSHAT and CDR2 FNYEAQ (reference sequence). The CDR3 is 13 amino acids. This specimen consisted of CD4+ or CD8+ T cells sorted from blood, obtained in a trial of the OX40 agonist ivuxolimab. The clonotype comes from an adult with an advanced solid tumor such as melanoma, head and neck, liver or kidney cancer. The rearrangement links TRBV7-7 to TRBJ2-3; D call uncertain. CDR3 protein: CASSLAYTDTQYF. The DNA of the CDR3 is TGTGCTAGCAGCTTAGCTTACACAGATACGCAGTATTTT.